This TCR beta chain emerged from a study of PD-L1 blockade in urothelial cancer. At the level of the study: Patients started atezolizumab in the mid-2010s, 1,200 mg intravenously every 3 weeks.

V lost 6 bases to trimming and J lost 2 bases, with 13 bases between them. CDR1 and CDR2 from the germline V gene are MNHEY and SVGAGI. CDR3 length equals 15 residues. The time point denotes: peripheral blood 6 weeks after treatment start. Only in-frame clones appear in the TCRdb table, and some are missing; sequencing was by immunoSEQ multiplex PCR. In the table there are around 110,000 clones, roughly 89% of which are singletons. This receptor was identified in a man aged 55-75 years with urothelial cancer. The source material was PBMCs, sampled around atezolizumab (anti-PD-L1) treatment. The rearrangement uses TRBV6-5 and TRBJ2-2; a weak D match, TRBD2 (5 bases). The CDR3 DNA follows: TGTGCCAGCAGGGGATTGGACTCTAACACCGGGGAGCTGTTTTTT. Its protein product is CASRGLDSNTGELFF.